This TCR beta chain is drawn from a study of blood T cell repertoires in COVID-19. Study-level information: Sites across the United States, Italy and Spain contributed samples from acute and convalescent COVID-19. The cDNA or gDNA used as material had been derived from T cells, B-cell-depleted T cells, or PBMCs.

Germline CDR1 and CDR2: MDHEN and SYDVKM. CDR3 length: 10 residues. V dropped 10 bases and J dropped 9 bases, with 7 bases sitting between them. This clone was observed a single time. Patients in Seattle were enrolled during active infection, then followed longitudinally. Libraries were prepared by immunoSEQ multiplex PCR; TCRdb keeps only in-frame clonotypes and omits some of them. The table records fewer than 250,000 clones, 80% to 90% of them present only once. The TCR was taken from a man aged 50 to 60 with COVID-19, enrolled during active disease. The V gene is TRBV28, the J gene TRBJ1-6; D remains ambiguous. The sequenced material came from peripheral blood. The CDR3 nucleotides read TGTGCCATGGCCCCTTCACCCCTCCACTTT. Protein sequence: CAMAPSPLHF.